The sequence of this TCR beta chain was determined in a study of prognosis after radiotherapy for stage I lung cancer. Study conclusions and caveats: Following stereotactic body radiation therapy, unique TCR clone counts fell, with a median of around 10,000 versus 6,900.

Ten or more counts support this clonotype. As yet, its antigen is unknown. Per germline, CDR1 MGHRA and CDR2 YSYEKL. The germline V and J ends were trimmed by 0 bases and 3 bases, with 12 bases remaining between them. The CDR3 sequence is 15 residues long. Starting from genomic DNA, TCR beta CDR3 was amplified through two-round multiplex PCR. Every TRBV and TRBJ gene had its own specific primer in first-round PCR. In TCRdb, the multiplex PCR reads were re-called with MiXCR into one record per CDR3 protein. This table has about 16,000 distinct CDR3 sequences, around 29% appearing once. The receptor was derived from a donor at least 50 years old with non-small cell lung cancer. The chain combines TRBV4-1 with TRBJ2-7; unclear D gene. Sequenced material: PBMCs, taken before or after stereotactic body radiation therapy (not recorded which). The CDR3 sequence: CASSQDRQLGYEQYF. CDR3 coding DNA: TGCGCCAGCAGCCAAGATCGCCAGTTAGGCTACGAGCAGTACTTC.